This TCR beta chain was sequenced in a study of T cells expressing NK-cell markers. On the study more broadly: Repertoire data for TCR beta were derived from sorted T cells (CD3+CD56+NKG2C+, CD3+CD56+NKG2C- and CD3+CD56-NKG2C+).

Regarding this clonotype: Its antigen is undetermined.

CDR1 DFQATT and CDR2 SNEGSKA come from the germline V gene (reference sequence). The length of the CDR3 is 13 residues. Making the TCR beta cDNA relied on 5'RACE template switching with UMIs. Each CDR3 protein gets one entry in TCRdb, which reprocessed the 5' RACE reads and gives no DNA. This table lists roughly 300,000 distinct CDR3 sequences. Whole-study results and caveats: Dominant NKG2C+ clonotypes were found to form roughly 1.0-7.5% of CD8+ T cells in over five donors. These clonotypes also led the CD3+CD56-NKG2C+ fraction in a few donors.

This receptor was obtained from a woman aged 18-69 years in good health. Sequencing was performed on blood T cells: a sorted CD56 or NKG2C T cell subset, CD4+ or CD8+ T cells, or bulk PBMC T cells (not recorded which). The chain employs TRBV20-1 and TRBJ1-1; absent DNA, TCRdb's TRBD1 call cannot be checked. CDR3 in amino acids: CSASRARNTEAFF.